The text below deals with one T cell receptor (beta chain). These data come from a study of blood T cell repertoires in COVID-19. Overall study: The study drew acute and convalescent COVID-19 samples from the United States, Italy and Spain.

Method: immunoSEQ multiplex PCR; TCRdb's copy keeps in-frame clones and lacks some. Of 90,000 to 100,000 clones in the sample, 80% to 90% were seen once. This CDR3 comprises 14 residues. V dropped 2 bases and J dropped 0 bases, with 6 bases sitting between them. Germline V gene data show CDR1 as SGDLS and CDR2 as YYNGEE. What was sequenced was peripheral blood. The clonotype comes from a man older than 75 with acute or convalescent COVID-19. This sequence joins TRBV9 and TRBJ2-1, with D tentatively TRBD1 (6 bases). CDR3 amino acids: CASSVGASYNEQFF. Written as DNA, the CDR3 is TGTGCCAGCAGCGTGGGGGCCTCCTACAATGAGCAGTTCTTC.